Reported below is one TCR beta chain. What antigen it recognizes has not been identified. One base away there is no much larger clone; base qualities are not given. Each donor gave one peripheral blood draw, averaging about 100 mL, which was collected into heparinised tubes. A BD FACSAria II was used to sort naive, central memory, regulatory and stem cell-like memory CD4+ T cells with a panel that included CD45RO, CCR7, CD25, CD127, CD95 and CD27. Every sorted population had a purity above 95%. PBMCs were isolated immediately by Lymphoprep density gradient centrifugation and stained directly without culture. To minimize batch effects, samples were stained and sorted in pairs, one healthy donor with one patient per experiment. This sample was taken from a study of beta chain features in type 1 diabetes (dated by TCRdb to 2016 to 2019). Study-wide context: Mean age, gender distribution, total cell number and subset yield were not different between patients and healthy donors. Regulatory and stem cell-like memory subsets were obtained from only 8 patients and roughly 8 healthy donors, while naive and central memory subsets were obtained from all 30 or so donors. The study compared TCRB repertoires of sorted circulating CD4+ T cell subsets between recently diagnosed type 1 diabetes patients and matched healthy donors. A total of under 120,000,000 sorted cells were examined across all samples, and RNA yield correlated strongly with the number of cells per subset. Results and caveats for the whole study, not just this receptor: HLA sub-analyses involved small numbers of individuals, so any influence of HLA type on TCRB rearrangement remained unresolved. Naive, central memory and regulatory TCRB repertoires appeared more similar among patients than among healthy donors. Shorter templates might have been favored by PCR, but patient and control samples were amplified and corrected together, so both groups would have been affected equally by any skew. In all four CD4+ subsets, TCRB CDR3 length was moderately but significantly shorter in type 1 diabetes patients. Fewer insertions and more nucleotide deletions at VDJ recombination sites were observed in patients with type 1 diabetes, implying thymic rearrangement abnormalities. Sequencing cDNA rather than genomic DNA could over-represent highly expressing activated cells, although activation and CD3 levels did not differ between groups.

Reading the germline V gene (reference sequence) gives CDR1 LNHDA and CDR2 SQIVND. Reading from cysteine to phenylalanine, the CDR3 counts 16 amino acids. Only the CDR3 DNA is retained, 48 bases long and in frame from the first base. Unmatched junction bases come to 8, with V trimmed by 2 bases and J by 5 bases. The entire isolated RNA was reverse transcribed using the High Capacity cDNA Reverse Transcription Kit, and thus expressed TCRB transcripts were sequenced. Deep immunoSEQ sequencing was applied to naive, central memory and regulatory T cell samples, giving an average of roughly 3.3 million total reads per sample. After sorted cells were lysed in RLT buffer, RNA was extracted with DNase-treated RNeasy Micro or Mini kits, with the choice depending on cell number. To prevent cross-contamination, each cell subset was processed individually, whereas patient and healthy donor samples were processed jointly. The immunoSEQ multiplex PCR was used to amplify TCRB sequences from cDNA, generating 87-bp fragments that spanned the CDR3 region. Sequencing of the amplicons was performed on the Illumina HiSeq platform. The study's own analysis went as follows. PCR bias was corrected computationally using synthetic template baselines, and reads within Hamming distance 2 were collapsed, with unmergeable singletons discarded. Reads were aligned to IMGT to assign V, D and J genes, CDR3 length, and insertions or deletions at six rearrangement sites. Within each subset, clonotype counts were normalized to sorted cell number, after which true diversity and Gini coefficients were computed with the tcR R package. The overlap coefficient, calculated on TCRB nucleotide sequences, was used to quantify repertoire sharing. Out-of-frame TCRB sequences from naive cells were analyzed to stand in for the pre-selection repertoire. Sourced from immuneACCESS, this table was stored by TCRdb with only in-frame sequences that have V and J called. A share of the clones is absent; for the studies checked, an unresolved V gene accounts for under half, and the remainder has no known explanation. That table is the source of V, J and clone size, and D and trimming were worked out from the DNA. This sample holds about 930,000 clones; 15% to 20% were observed only once. The biggest ten clones account for around 0.02% of the sample.

Sequencing was carried out using naive CD4+ T cells from blood. Explained via the paper, the cell subset or site label denotes: true naive CD4+ T cells. The sequence is built from TRBV19 and TRBJ1-5; 8 middle bases align to TRBD1. The origin of this receptor is a woman aged 18-29 years in good health. The CDR3 protein sequence reads: CASSIRTTGDHQPQHF. The DNA sequence follows: TGTGCCAGTAGTATACGGACGACAGGGGACCATCAGCCCCAGCATTTT.